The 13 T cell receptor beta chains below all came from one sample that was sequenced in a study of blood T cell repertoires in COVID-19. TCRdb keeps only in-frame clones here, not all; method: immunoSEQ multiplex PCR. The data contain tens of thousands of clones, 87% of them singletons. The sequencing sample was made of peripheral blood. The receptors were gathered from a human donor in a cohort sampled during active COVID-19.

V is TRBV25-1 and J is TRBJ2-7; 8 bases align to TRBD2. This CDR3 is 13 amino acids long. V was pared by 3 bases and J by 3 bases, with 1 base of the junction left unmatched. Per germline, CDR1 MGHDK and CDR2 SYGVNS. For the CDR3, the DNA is TGTGCCAGCAGTGATGCGGGAGGCTACGAGCAGTACTTC. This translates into CASSDAGGYEQYF.

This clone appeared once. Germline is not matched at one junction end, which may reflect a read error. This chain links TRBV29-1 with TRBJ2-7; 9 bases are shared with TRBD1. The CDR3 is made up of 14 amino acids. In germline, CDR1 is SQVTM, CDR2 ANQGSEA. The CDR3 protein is CSVETGGTPYGQYF. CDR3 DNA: TGCAGCGTTGAGACAGGGGGTACACCCTACGGGCAGTACTTC.

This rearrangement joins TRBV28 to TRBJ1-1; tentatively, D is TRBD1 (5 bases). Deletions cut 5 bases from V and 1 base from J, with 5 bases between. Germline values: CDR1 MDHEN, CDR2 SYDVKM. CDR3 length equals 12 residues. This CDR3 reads CASSQGNTEAFF. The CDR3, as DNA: TGTGCCAGCAGTCAGGGGAACACTGAAGCTTTCTTT.

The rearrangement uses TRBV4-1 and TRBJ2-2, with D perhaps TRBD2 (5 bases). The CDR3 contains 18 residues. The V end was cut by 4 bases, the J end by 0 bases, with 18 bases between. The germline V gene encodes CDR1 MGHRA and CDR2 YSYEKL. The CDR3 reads CASSLVGGGYTNTGELFF. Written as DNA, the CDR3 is TGCGCCAGCAGCCTGGTAGGTGGCGGGTATACGAACACCGGGGAGCTGTTTTTT.

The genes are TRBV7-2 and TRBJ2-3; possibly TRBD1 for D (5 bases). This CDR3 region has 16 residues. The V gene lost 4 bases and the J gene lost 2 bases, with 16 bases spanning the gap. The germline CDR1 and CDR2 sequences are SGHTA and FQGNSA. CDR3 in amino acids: CASSSRPRQTTDTQYF. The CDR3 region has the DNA TGTGCCAGCAGCTCCCGCCCCCGACAGACCACAGATACGCAGTATTTT.

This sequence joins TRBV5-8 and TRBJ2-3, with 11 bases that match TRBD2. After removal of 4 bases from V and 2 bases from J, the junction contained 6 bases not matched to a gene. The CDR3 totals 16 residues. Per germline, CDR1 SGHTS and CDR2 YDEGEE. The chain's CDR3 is CASSPKTSGVTDTQYF. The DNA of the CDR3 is TGTGCCAGCAGCCCTAAGACTAGCGGGGTCACAGATACGCAGTATTTT. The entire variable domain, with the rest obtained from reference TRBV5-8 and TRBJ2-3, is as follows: EAGVTQSPTHLIKTRGQQATLRCSPISGHTSVYWYQQALGLGLQFLLWYDEGEERNRGNFPPRFSGRQFPNYSSELNVNALELEDSALYLCASSPKTSGVTDTQYFGPGTRLTVL.

CDR3 sequence reads: CASSYSAAGASTDTQYF. The CDR3, as DNA: TGTGCCAGCAGTTACAGCGCGGCGGGAGCTAGCACAGATACGCAGTATTTT. The chain uses TRBV6-2 or TRBV6-3 and TRBJ2-3, with 7 bases identical to TRBD2. The length of the CDR3 is 17 residues. V was pared by 2 bases and J by 0 bases, with 8 bases of the junction left unmatched. Germline values: CDR1 MNHEY, CDR2 SVGEGT.

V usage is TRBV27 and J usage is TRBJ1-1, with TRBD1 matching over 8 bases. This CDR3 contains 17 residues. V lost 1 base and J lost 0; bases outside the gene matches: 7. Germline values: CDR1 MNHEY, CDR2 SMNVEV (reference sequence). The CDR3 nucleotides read TGTGCCAGCAGTTTATTCCAGGGGGCGAGTATGAACACTGAAGCTTTCTTT. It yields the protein CASSLFQGASMNTEAFF.

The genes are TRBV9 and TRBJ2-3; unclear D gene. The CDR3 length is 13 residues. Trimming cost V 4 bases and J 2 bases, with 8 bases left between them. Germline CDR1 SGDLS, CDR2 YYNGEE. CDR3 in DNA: TGTGCCAGCAGCCTCAGGAACACAGATACGCAGTATTTT. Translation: CASSLRNTDTQYF.

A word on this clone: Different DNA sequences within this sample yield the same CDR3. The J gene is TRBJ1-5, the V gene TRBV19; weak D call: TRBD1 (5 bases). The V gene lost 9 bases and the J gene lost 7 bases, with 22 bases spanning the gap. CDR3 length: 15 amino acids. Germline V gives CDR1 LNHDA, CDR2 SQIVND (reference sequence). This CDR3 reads CASALQDGLRQPQHF. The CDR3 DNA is TGTGCCAGCGCCTTACAGGATGGCCTGCGGCAGCCCCAGCATTTT.

The CDR3 nucleotides are TGTGCCAGTTCCCCAGGGGCCGCTCCAATGTCCCAGCAGTTCTTC. It yields the protein CASSPGAAPMSQQFF. The genes are TRBV6-4 and TRBJ2-1, with D perhaps TRBD1 (6 bases). This CDR3 is built from 15 residues. Trimming took 9 bases from V and 11 from J, leaving 26 bases between them. The V gene's germline CDR1 is MRHNA and CDR2 SNTAGT.

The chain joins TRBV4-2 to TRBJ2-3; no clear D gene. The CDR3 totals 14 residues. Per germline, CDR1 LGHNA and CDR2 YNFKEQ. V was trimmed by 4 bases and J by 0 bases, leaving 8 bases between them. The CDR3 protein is CASSPRPSTDTQYF. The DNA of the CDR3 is TGTGCCAGCAGCCCGAGGCCGAGCACAGATACGCAGTATTTT.

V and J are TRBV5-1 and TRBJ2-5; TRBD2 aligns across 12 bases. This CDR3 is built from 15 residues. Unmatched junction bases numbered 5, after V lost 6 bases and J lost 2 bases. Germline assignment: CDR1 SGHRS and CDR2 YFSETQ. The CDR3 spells CASTSSGREQETQYF. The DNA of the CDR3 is TGCGCCAGCACCTCTAGCGGGAGGGAACAAGAGACCCAGTACTTC.